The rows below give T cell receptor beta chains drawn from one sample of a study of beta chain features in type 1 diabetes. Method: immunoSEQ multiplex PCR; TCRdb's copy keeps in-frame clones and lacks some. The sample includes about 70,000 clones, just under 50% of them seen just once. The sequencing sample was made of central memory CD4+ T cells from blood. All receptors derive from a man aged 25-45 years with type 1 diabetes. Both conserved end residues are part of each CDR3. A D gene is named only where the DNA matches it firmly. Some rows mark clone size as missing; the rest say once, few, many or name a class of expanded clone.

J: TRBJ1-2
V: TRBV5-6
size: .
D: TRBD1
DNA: TGTGCCAGCAGCAGCGTTGGGGACCTTTCAGGGGGCAATGGCTACACCTTC
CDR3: CASSSVGDLSGGNGYTF

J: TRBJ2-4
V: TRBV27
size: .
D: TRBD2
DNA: TGTGCCAGCAGTCTCCATCTAGCGGGGGGCCTACTAGCCAAAAACATTCAGTACTTC
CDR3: CASSLHLAGGLLAKNIQYF

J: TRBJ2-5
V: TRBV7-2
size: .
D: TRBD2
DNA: TGTGCCAGCAGCCCAGTGACTAGCGGGAGGGTGGAGACCCAGTACTTC
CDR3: CASSPVTSGRVETQYF

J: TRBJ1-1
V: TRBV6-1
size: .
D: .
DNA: TGTGCCAGCAGCTACGGAGGGTGGCGCGGAGGAGCTTTCTTT
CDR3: CASSYGGWRGGAFF

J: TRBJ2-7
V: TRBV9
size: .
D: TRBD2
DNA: TGTGCCAGCAGCCCCCGAAGTGGCGGGGGATCATACGAGCAGTACTTC
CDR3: CASSPRSGGGSYEQYF

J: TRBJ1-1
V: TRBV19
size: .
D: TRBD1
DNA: TGTGCCAGTAGTATCCCCAGGGACAGTCCAAACACTGAAGCTTTCTTT
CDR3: CASSIPRDSPNTEAFF

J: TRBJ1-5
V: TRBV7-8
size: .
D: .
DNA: TGTGCCAGCAGCAGAGGAAGCAATCAGCCCCAGCATTTT
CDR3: CASSRGSNQPQHF

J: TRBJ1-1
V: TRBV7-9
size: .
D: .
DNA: TGTGCCAGCAGTTCCAGGGGAACTGAAGCTTTCTTT
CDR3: CASSSRGTEAFF

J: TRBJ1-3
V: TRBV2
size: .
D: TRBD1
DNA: TGTGCCAGCAGTACGCGACAGGGGAGCCTCTCTGGAAACACCATATATTTT
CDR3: CASSTRQGSLSGNTIYF

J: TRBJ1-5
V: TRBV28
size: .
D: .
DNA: TGTGCCAGCAGTTTAACCGGGTTCAATCAGCCCCAGCATTTT
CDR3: CASSLTGFNQPQHF

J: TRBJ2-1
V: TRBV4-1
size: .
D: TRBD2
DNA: TGCGCCAGCGGAACTAGCGGGAGCTCCTACAATGAGCAGTTCTTC
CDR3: CASGTSGSSYNEQFF

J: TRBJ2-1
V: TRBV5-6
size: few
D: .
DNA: TGTGCCAGCAGCTTCGCGGACCGCAGGGGCAATGAGCAGTTCTTC
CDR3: CASSFADRRGNEQFF

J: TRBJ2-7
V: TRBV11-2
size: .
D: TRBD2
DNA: TGTGCCAGCAGCTCATATGGGACTAGCGGGAGGGCCGGCAACGAGCAGTACTTC
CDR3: CASSSYGTSGRAGNEQYF

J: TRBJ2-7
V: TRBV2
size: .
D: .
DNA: TGTGCCAGCAGGGCCTTCTACGAGCAGTACTTC
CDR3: CASRAFYEQYF

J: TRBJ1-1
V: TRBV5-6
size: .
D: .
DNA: TGTGCCAGCAGTCTGACATCTGAAGCTTTCTTT
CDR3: CASSLTSEAFF

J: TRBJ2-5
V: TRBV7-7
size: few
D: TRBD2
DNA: TGTGCCAGCAGCCCGGGACTAGCGGGAAACAGTCCCCTGTACTTC
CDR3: CASSPGLAGNSPLYF

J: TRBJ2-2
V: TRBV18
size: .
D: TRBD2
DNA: TGTGCCAGCTCACCGGGACTAGCGGGTACCACCGGGGAGCTGTTTTTT
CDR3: CASSPGLAGTTGELFF

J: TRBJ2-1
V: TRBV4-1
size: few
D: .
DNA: TGCGCCAGCAGCCAAACTGGTGAGCAGTTCTTC
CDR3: CASSQTGEQFF

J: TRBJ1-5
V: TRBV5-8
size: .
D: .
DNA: TGTGCCAGCAGCTTGGATCGGGGGAATCAGCCCCAGCATTTT
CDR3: CASSLDRGNQPQHF

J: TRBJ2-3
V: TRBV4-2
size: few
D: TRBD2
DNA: TGTGCCAGCAGCCAAGGGGGACTAGCATTCAGCACAGATACGCAGTATTTT
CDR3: CASSQGGLAFSTDTQYF

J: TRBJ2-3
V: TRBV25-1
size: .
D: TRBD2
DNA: TGTGCCAGCAGTGGGGTCTCCGGGACTAGCGGACCCACAGATACGCAGTATTTT
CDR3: CASSGVSGTSGPTDTQYF

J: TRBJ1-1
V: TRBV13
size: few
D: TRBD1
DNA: TGTGCCAGCAGCTTCTTTAGAGGGGGCGTATTTCCGGGCACTGAAGCTTTCTTT
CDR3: CASSFFRGGVFPGTEAFF

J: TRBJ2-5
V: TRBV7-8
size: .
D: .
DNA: TGTGCCAGCAGCTTAGGTCGTCGGGAGACCCAGTACTTC
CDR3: CASSLGRRETQYF

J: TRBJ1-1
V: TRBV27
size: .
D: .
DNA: TGTGCCAGCAGTTTCAACAGGGACGGGACTGAAGCTTTCTTT
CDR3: CASSFNRDGTEAFF

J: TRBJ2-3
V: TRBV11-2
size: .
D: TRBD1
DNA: TGTGCCAGCAGCCGGACAGGATTCACAGATACGCAGTATTTT
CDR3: CASSRTGFTDTQYF

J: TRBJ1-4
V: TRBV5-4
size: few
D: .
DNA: TGTGCCAGCAGCCTCAAGGACAGTAATGAAAAACTGTTTTTT
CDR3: CASSLKDSNEKLFF

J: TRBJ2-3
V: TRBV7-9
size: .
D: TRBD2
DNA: TGTGCCAGCAGCCTTACTAGCGGGGGCACAGATACGCAGTATTTT
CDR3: CASSLTSGGTDTQYF

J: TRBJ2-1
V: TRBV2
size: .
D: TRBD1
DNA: TGTGCCAGCAATCCTAGGGGGCATTCCAATGAGCAGTTCTTC
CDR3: CASNPRGHSNEQFF

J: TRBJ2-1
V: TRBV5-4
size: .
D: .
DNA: TGTGCCAGCAGCTTGGACACCCTAGTCCAGTTCTTC
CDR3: CASSLDTLVQFF

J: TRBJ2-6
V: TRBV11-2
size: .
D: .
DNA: TGTGCCAGCAGCTCCAGGGAAGAAGGCTCTGGGGCCAACGTCCTGACTTTC
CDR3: CASSSREEGSGANVLTF

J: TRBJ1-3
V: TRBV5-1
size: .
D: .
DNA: TGCGCCAGCAGCTCCTCACCAGGGAACTCTGGAAACACCATATATTTT
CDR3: CASSSSPGNSGNTIYF

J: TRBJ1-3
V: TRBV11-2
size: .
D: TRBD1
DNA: TGTGCCAGCAGCTTAGCGGGACAGGGGTTATCTGGAAACACCATATATTTT
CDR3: CASSLAGQGLSGNTIYF

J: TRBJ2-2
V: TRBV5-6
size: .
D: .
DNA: TGTGCCAGTAGCTTGGTCAGGGCCGGGGAGCTGTTTTTT
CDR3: CASSLVRAGELFF

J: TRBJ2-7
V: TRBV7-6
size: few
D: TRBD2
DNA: TGTGCCAGCAGACCACTAGCGGGACCCTACGAGCAGTACTTC
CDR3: CASRPLAGPYEQYF

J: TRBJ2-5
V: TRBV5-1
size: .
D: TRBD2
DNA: TGCGCCAGCAGCCTTGGGACTAGCTCTCAAGAGACCCAGTACTTC
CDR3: CASSLGTSSQETQYF

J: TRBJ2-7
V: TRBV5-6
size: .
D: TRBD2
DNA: TGTGCCAGCAGCGGATCCGGGACTAGCGCACCCTACGAGCAGTACTTC
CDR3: CASSGSGTSAPYEQYF

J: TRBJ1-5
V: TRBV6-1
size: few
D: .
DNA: TGTGCCAGCAGTGAGGTAGGGGTGAGGCAGCCCCAGCATTTT
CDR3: CASSEVGVRQPQHF

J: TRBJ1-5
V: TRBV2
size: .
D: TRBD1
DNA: TGTGCCAGCAGTGGACAATCGGACAGGGGGGGTCAGCCCCAGCATTTT
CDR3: CASSGQSDRGGQPQHF

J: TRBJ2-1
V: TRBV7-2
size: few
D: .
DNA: TGTGCCAGCAGCTCGCGGGGGCCGAACAATGAGCAGTTCTTC
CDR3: CASSSRGPNNEQFF

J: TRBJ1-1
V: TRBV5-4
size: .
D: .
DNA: TGTGCCAGCAGCTCGGACAGAAACCCACTAAGGACTGAAGCTTTCTTT
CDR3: CASSSDRNPLRTEAFF

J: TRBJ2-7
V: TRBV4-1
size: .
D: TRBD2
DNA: TGCGCCAGCAGCCAAGGGGGGACTACCTACGAGCAGTACTTC
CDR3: CASSQGGTTYEQYF

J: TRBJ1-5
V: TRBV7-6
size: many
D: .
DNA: TGTGCCAGCAGCCCGACCCCAGGGATGCTGCATTTT
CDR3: CASSPTPGMLHF

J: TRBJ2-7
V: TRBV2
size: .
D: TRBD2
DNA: TGTGCCAGCGAAAAGCGGGAGACGCCCTACGAGCAGTACTTC
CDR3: CASEKRETPYEQYF

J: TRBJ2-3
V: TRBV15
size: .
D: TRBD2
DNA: TGTGCCACCAGCACTCAGCGGGGGGGCCTTGTAGATACGCAGTATTTT
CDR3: CATSTQRGGLVDTQYF

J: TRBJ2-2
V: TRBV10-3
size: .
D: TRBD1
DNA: TGTGCCATCAGTGAAGACAGGGGGAAGGCCGGGGAGCTGTTTTTT
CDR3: CAISEDRGKAGELFF

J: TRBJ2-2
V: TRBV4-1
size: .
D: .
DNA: TGCGCCAGCAGCCGACTCCCTGAGGGCACCGGGGAGCTGTTTTTT
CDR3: CASSRLPEGTGELFF